This T cell receptor beta chain was sequenced during a study of a mutant IDH1 vaccine in newly diagnosed glioma. For the study at large: Former treatment meant radiotherapy, temozolomide, or both; the majority had gotten both.

Generated by immunoSEQ multiplex PCR, the TCRdb table keeps only in-frame clones and is missing some. The sample consists of roughly 46,000 clones, 75% to 90% of them appearing once. The germline V gene encodes CDR1 MNHEY and CDR2 SVGAGI. V lost 6 bases and J 5 bases, leaving 13 bases between the germline ends. The CDR3 covers 13 residues. As to time point: baseline, week 1 (first vaccination visit). Described treatment: pre-vaccination baseline after standard-of-care therapy. The sequence came from a man aged 35 to 55 with glioma. The chain combines TRBV6-5 with TRBJ1-1; D possibly corresponds to TRBD1 (6 bases). This specimen was PBMCs, taken from a glioma patient treated with radiotherapy, temozolomide or both. The CDR3 is CASSPGRGTEAFF. The DNA for the CDR3 is TGTGCCAGCAGCCCTGGAAGGGGGACTGAAGCTTTCTTT.